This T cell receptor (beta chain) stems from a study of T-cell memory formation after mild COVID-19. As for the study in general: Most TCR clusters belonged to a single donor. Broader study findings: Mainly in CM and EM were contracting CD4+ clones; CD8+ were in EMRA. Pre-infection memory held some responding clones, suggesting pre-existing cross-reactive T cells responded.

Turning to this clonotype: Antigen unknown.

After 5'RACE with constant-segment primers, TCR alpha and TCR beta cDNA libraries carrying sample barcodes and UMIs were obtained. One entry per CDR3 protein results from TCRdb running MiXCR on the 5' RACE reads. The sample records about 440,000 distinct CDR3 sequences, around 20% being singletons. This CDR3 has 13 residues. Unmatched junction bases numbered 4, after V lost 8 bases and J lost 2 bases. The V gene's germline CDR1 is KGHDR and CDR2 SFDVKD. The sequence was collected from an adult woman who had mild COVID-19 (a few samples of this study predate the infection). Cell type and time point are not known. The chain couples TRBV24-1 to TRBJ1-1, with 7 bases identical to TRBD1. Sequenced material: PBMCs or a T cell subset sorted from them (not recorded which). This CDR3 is CATKQGDNTEAFF. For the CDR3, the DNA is TGTGCCACCAAGCAGGGGGATAACACTGAAGCTTTCTTT.